This TCR beta chain was recorded in a study of tumour-infiltrating T cells in Burkitt lymphoma. On the study more broadly: Repertoire clonality predicted overall and progression-free survival.

The data were produced by immunoSEQ multiplex PCR, yet TCRdb's version contains in-frame clones alone and is incomplete. Of some 2,500 clones listed, around four fifths were seen once; the top ten hold approximately 6.4%. V lost 0 bases, J lost 6 bases, and 6 bases lay in between. The CDR3 runs to 13 residues. The V gene's germline CDR1 is SGDLS and CDR2 YYNGEE. The sequenced material came from tumor tissue. The rearrangement joins TRBV9 to TRBJ2-2; D uncertain. This receptor was identified in a human donor with diffuse large B-cell lymphoma. The CDR3 DNA reads as TGTGCCAGCAGCGTAGCCCTCCCCGGGGAGCTGTTTTTT. The encoded protein is CASSVALPGELFF.